The 13 T cell receptor beta chains presented below share a single source sample, sequenced in a study of shared clonotypes between healthy human individuals. Generated by immunoSEQ multiplex PCR, the TCRdb table keeps only in-frame clones and is missing some. The repertoire has around 2,000,000 clones, roughly 96% of them found once; the top ten carry 0.1% to 0.15%. Sequencing was carried out using naive CD4+ T cells sorted from blood. The subset: CD45RA+ positively selected. The receptors were sampled from a man younger than 30 in good health.

The chain employs TRBV5-8 and TRBJ2-1, with D tentatively TRBD2 (6 bases). The V end was cut by 0 bases, the J end by 6 bases, with 10 bases between. Germline lookup yields CDR1 SGHTS and CDR2 YDEGEE. The CDR3 loop spans 14 amino acids. This chain's CDR3 is CASSLDRRGNEQFF. CDR3 DNA sequence: TGTGCCAGCAGCTTGGATCGGAGGGGCAATGAGCAGTTCTTC.

This sequence joins TRBV30 and TRBJ1-3; D gene unclear. Trimming cost V 0 bases and J 3 bases, with 9 bases left between them. This CDR3 contains 14 residues. CDR1 is GTSNPN and CDR2 is SVGIG in the germline V gene (reference sequence). CDR3 amino acids: CAWSVLTFGNTIYF. CDR3 coding DNA: TGTGCCTGGAGTGTACTGACATTTGGAAACACCATATATTTT. Complete variable domain (other parts from reference TRBV30 and TRBJ1-3): SQTIHQWPATLVQPVGSPLSLECTVEGTSNPNLYWYRQAAGRGLQLLFYSVGIGQISSEVPQNLSASRPQDRQFILSSKKLLLSDSGFYLCAWSVLTFGNTIYFGEGSWLTVV.

As regards this clone: A junction boundary mismatches the germline segment, possibly from a read error. CDR3 nucleotides: TGTGCCGGGAGTGTTAGGGGCACTGAAGCTTTCTTT. It codes for CAGSVRGTEAFF. This chain joins TRBV30 and TRBJ1-1; possible D gene TRBD1, 5 bases. In germline, CDR1 is GTSNPN, CDR2 SVGIG (reference sequence). The CDR3 sequence is 12 residues long.

The V gene is TRBV2, the J gene TRBJ2-7; 8 bases match TRBD1. Unmatched junction bases numbered 6, after V lost 8 bases and J lost 3 bases. The length of the CDR3 is 13 residues. Looked up from germline, CDR1 is SNHLY and CDR2 is FYNNEI. The CDR3 reads CASWGQDLYEQYF. CDR3 sequence (DNA): TGTGCCAGCTGGGGACAGGACCTCTACGAGCAGTACTTC.

V gene TRBV11-2 combines with J gene TRBJ2-2; TRBD2 is a possible D gene (5 bases). The V gene lost 7 bases and the J gene lost 7 bases, with 10 bases spanning the gap. The CDR3 has 12 amino acids. From germline, CDR1 is SGHAT and CDR2 FQNNGV. The CDR3: CASTLEVGELFF. In DNA form, the CDR3 reads TGTGCCAGCACCCTGGAGGTCGGGGAGCTGTTTTTT.

This clone was detected once. This chain links TRBV30 with TRBJ2-5, with 14 bases that match TRBD2. Germline-derived CDR1 and CDR2 are GTSNPN and SVGIG (reference sequence). CDR3 length: 15 amino acids. J gave up 4 bases and V 5 bases, and 6 bases lay outside the gene matches. In nucleotides, the CDR3 is TGTGCCTGGGGGACTAGCGGGAGTATTTTAGAGACCCAGTACTTC. Amino acid sequence: CAWGTSGSILETQYF.

The V gene is TRBV5-1, the J gene TRBJ1-1; D remains ambiguous. The germline V and J ends were trimmed by 0 bases and 5 bases, with 14 bases remaining between them. Germline V gene lookup returns CDR1 SGHRS and CDR2 YFSETQ. The CDR3 extends over 15 amino acids. CDR3 sequence reads: CASSLEGGISTEAFF. CDR3 sequence (DNA): TGCGCCAGCAGCTTGGAGGGAGGGATAAGTACTGAAGCTTTCTTT.

This sequence joins TRBV18 and TRBJ2-5, with TRBD1 matching over 8 bases. The germline V gene has CDR1 KGHSH and CDR2 LQKENI. V shed 3 bases and J 5 bases; nucleotides not matched to a gene: 14. The CDR3 spans 17 residues. CDR3 bases: TGTGCCAGCTCACCTCCCACAGGGGGAGTCAAGAGTGAGACCCAGTACTTC. Amino acids: CASSPPTGGVKSETQYF.

This chain joins TRBV7-8 and TRBJ2-1; D is uncertain. This CDR3 is 17 amino acids long. Germline V gives CDR1 SGHVS, CDR2 FQNEAQ. V was shortened by 1 base and J by 4 bases, with 17 bases between the two germline ends. CDR3 nucleotides: TGTGCCAGCAGCTTAGAGTCCCATTTTGGTCGATACAATGAGCAGTTCTTC. Translated, it gives CASSLESHFGRYNEQFF.

Concerning this clone itself: A junction boundary mismatches the germline segment, possibly from a read error. This sequence joins TRBV7-7 and TRBJ1-3; 9 bases align to TRBD1. The CDR3 has 17 amino acids. Germline values: CDR1 SSHAT, CDR2 FNYEAQ (reference sequence). As DNA, the CDR3 is TGTGCTAGCAGCCCCGACAGGGGGTCAGGATCCGGAAACACCATATATTTT. Translated: CASSPDRGSGSGNTIYF.

The chain employs TRBV5-4 and TRBJ1-2; D is perhaps TRBD1 (5 bases). Trimming cost V 3 bases and J 8 bases, with 20 bases left between them. In germline, CDR1 is SGHNT, CDR2 YYREEE (reference sequence). CDR3 size: 15 residues. The CDR3 region is CASSSMMGVSGGYTF. Here the CDR3 DNA reads TGTGCCAGCAGCTCCATGATGGGGGTCTCGGGAGGCTACACCTTC.

A remark on this clone: The same CDR3 arises from other DNA sequences in this sample as well. The chain couples TRBV18 to TRBJ1-2; a weak D match, TRBD1 (5 bases). The CDR3 contains 13 residues. The germline V and J ends were trimmed by 3 bases and 4 bases, with 9 bases remaining between them. Germline lookup yields CDR1 KGHSH and CDR2 LQKENI. The CDR3 nucleotides are TGTGCCAGCTCACCCCCGGGGGTCTATGGCTACACCTTC. Residues: CASSPPGVYGYTF.

The chain combines TRBV29-1 with TRBJ1-2; 9 positions agree with TRBD1. With V trimmed by 3 bases and J by 3 bases, 8 bases remained unmatched. This CDR3 has 15 amino acids. CDR1 and CDR2 (germline): SQVTM, ANQGSEA. CDR3 sequence: CSVDSAQGADYGYTF. CDR3 coding DNA: TGCAGCGTTGATTCAGCACAGGGGGCTGACTATGGCTACACCTTC.